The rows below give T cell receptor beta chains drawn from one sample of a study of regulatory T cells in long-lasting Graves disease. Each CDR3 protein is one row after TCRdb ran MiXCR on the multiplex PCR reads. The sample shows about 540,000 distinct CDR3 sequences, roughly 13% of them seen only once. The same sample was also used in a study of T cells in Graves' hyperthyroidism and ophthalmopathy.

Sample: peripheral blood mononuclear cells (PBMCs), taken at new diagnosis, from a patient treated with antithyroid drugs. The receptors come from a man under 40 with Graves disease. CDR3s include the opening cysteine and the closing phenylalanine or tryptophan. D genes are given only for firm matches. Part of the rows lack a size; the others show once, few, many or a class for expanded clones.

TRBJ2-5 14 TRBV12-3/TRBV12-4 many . CASSLVPAGETQYF TGTGCCAGCAGTTTAGTACCGGCAGGAGAGACCCAGTACTTC
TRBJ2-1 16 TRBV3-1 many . CASSQGRPVATSEQFF TGTGCCAGCAGCCAAGGTAGGCCAGTTGCTACGTCTGAGCAGTTCTTC
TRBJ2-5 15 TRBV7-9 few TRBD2 CASSSSGLARETQYF TGTGCCAGCAGCTCCTCGGGACTAGCGCGAGAGACCCAGTACTTC
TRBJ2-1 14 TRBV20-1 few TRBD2 CSAPPGLAGGRQFF TGCAGTGCTCCCCCAGGGCTAGCGGGAGGGCGTCAGTTCTTC
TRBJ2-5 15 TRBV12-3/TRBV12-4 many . CASSPLRQTLDTQYF TGTGCCAGCAGTCCCCTCAGACAGACCTTAGACACCCAGTACTTC
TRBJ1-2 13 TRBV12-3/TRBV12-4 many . CASRSTGIGGYTF TGTGCCAGCAGATCGACGGGGATTGGAGGCTACACCTTC
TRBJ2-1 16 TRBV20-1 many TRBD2 CSATRLGLAGYNEQFF TGCAGTGCTACGCGACTGGGACTAGCGGGTTACAATGAGCAGTTCTTC
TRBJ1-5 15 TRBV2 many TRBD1 CASSGTGGRNQPQHF TGTGCCAGCAGTGGGACAGGGGGCAGGAATCAGCCCCAGCATTTT
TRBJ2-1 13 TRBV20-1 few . CSARDPPGREQFF TGCAGTGCTAGAGATCCACCGGGACGTGAGCAGTTCTTC
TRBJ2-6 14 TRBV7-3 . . CASSEVAGANVLTF TGTGCCAGCAGCGAGGTGGCTGGGGCCAACGTCCTGACTTTC
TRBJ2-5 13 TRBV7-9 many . CASSSSSGETQYF TGTGCCAGCAGCTCGTCCTCAGGAGAGACCCAGTACTTC
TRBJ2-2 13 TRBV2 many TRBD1 CATNRGPDGELFF TGTGCCACAAATAGGGGGCCTGACGGGGAGCTGTTTTTT
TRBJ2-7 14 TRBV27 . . CASSPPGRSYEQYF TGTGCCAGCTCACCACCGGGCCGCTCCTACGAGCAGTACTTC
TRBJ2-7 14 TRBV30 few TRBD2 CAWGIAGGPYEQYF TGTGCCTGGGGGATAGCGGGAGGGCCCTACGAGCAGTACTTC
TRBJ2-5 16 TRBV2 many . CASSEKILFFQETQYF TGTGCCAGCAGTGAAAAGATTTTATTTTTTCAAGAGACCCAGTACTTC
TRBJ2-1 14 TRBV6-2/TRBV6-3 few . CASSYIGRADEQFF TGTGCCAGCAGTTACATAGGAAGAGCAGACGAGCAGTTCTTC
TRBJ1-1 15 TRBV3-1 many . CASSNLPMMNTEAFF TGTGCCAGCAGCAACTTACCGATGATGAACACTGAAGCTTTCTTT
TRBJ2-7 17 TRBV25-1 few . CASSASPGGQTSYEQYF TGTGCCAGCAGTGCTTCGCCGGGGGGACAGACCTCCTACGAGCAGTACTTC
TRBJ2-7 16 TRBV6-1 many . CASRRRGGETSYEQYF TGTGCCAGCAGAAGAAGAGGGGGGGAGACTAGCTACGAGCAGTACTTC
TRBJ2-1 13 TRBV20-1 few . CSARKESYNEQFF TGCAGTGCTAGGAAGGAGTCCTACAATGAGCAGTTCTTC
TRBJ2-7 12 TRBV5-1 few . CASSFRVDEQYF TGCGCCAGCAGCTTTAGAGTTGACGAGCAGTACTTC
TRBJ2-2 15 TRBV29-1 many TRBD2 CSGTSSGRAHGELFF TGCAGCGGCACCTCTAGCGGGAGGGCCCACGGGGAGCTGTTTTTT
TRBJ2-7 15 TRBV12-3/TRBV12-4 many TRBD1 CASSPGTGMPGEQYF TGTGCCAGCAGCCCTGGGACAGGGATGCCGGGTGAGCAGTACTTC
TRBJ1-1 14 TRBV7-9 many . CASSLSGGWTEAFF TGTGCCAGCAGCCTTAGTGGGGGCTGGACTGAAGCTTTCTTT
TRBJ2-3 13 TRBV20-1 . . CSADYPGADTQYF TGCAGTGCGGACTACCCCGGGGCAGATACGCAGTATTTT
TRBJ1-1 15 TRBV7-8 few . CASSLVGQGQSGSFF TGTGCCAGCAGCTTAGTAGGGCAGGGCCAGTCCGGGTCTTTCTTT
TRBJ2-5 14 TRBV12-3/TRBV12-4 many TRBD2 CASRTSGVQETQYF TGTGCCAGCAGGACTAGCGGAGTTCAAGAGACCCAGTACTTC
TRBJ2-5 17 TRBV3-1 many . CASSQATLPGHQETQYF TGTGCCAGCAGCCAAGCTACTTTGCCGGGACACCAAGAGACCCAGTACTTC
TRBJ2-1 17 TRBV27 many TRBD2 CASSLYSSGLDLDEQFF TGTGCCAGCAGTTTGTATTCCTCGGGACTAGACTTGGATGAGCAGTTCTTC
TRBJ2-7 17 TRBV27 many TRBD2 CASSLGLAGLLRDEQYF TGTGCCAGCAGCCTCGGACTAGCGGGGTTGCTAAGGGACGAGCAGTACTTC
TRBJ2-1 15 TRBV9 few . CASSVAWAVEGEQFF TGTGCCAGCAGCGTAGCCTGGGCTGTGGAGGGTGAGCAGTTCTTC
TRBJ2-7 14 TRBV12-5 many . CASGLRAVTYEQYF TGTGCTAGTGGTCTGCGCGCAGTTACCTACGAGCAGTACTTC
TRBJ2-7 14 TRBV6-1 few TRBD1 CASSPGTGIHEQYF TGTGCCAGCAGCCCCGGGACAGGGATCCACGAGCAGTACTTC
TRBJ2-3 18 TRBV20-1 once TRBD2 CSVDGTSGSGGVADTQYF TGCAGTGTGGACGGGACTAGCGGGAGTGGCGGAGTGGCAGATACGCAGTATTTT
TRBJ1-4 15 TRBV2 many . CASSLQGQMNEKLFF TGTGCCAGCAGCTTACAGGGCCAGATGAATGAAAAACTGTTTTTT
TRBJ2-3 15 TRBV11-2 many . CASSLGLTGTDTQYF TGTGCCAGCAGCTTAGGGCTTACGGGCACAGATACGCAGTATTTT
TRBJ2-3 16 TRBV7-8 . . CASNPTGAGSTDTQYF TGTGCCAGCAACCCAACGGGGGCAGGGAGCACAGATACGCAGTATTTT
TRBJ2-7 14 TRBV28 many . CASSSPGGKYEQYF TGTGCCAGCAGTAGTCCTGGAGGCAAATACGAGCAGTACTTC
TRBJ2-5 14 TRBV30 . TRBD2 CAWTGGVGSGTQYF TGTGCCTGGACGGGAGGGGTTGGGTCCGGGACCCAGTACTTC
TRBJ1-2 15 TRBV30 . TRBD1 CAWSFAPDRAYGYTF TGTGCCTGGAGTTTCGCTCCGGACAGGGCTTACGGCTACACCTTC
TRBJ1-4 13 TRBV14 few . CASSQDQGEKLFF TGTGCCAGCAGCCAAGACCAGGGTGAAAAACTGTTTTTT
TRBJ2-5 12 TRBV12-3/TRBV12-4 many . CASSLHQETQYF TGTGCCAGCAGTTTACACCAAGAGACCCAGTACTTC
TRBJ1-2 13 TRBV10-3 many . CAISAGNRYGYTF TGTGCCATCAGTGCGGGCAATCGGTATGGCTACACCTTC
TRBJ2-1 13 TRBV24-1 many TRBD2 CATKSGDYNEQFF TGTGCCACGAAGAGCGGGGACTACAATGAGCAGTTCTTC
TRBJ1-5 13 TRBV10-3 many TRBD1 CAISDRGGQPQHF TGTGCCATCAGCGACAGGGGTGGACAGCCCCAGCATTTT
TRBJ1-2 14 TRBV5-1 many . CASSLAQELAGYTF TGCGCCAGCAGCTTGGCACAGGAGTTGGCGGGCTACACCTTC
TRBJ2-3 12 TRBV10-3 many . CASSFKAVTQYF TGTGCCAGCTCCTTTAAAGCCGTTACGCAGTATTTT
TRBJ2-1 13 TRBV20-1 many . CSARDGIYNEQFF TGCAGTGCTAGAGACGGGATCTACAATGAGCAGTTCTTC
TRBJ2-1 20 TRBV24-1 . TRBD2 CATSDPRGREGLSSYNEQFF TGTGCCACCAGTGACCCCCGGGGGCGGGAGGGCCTGAGCTCCTACAATGAGCAGTTCTTC
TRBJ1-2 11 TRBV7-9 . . CASSTIYGYTF TGTGCCAGCAGCACTATCTATGGCTACACCTTC
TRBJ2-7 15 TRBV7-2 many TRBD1 CASSSYRQGAYEQYF TGTGCCAGCAGCTCTTATCGACAGGGAGCGTACGAGCAGTACTTC
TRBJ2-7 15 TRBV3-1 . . CASRAEGHESYEQYF TGTGCCAGCAGAGCCGAGGGGCATGAATCCTACGAGCAGTACTTC